The rows below give T cell receptor beta chains drawn from one sample of a study of blood T cell repertoires in COVID-19. The protocol was immunoSEQ multiplex PCR, while the TCRdb copy is restricted to in-frame clones and leaves out a portion. The top ten hold roughly 2.9% of the sample, which has about 310,000 clones, almost 90% seen once. Sequencing was performed on peripheral blood. The source is a woman in her thirties with COVID-19, enrolled during active disease. Both conserved end residues are part of each CDR3. A D gene is named only where the DNA matches it firmly. Clone size is given for some rows only: seen once, a few or many times, or a class if the clone is expanded.

>TRBD1|TRBV27|16|TRBJ1-1|.
TGTGCCAGCAGACCGACCTGGACAGGGGGGAACACTGAAGCTTTCTTT
CASRPTWTGGNTEAFF
>TRBD1|TRBV5-5|15|TRBJ1-5|.
TGTGCCAGCAGTTCTGGACAGGCTCTATATCAGCCCCAGCATTTT
CASSSGQALYQPQHF
>TRBD2|TRBV7-3|14|TRBJ2-1|.
TGTGCCAGCAGCACTAGCGGGAGCTCCAATGAGCAGTTCTTC
CASSTSGSSNEQFF
>TRBD1|TRBV7-9|16|TRBJ2-7|.
TGTGCCAGCAGCCCCGGGACAGCCGTCTATTCAGGCGAGCAGTACTTC
CASSPGTAVYSGEQYF
>TRBD1|TRBV29-1|13|TRBJ1-3|few
TGCAGCGCTGTGGGACAGGTCCAAAACACCATATATTTT
CSAVGQVQNTIYF
>.|TRBV30|12|TRBJ1-3|.
TGTGCCTGGACAGGGTCTGGAAACACCATATATTTT
CAWTGSGNTIYF
>.|TRBV19|14|TRBJ1-1|.
TGTGCCAGTAGTCTCGCGCCGGGGGACACTGAAGCTTTCTTT
CASSLAPGDTEAFF
>TRBD2|TRBV5-1|16|TRBJ2-7|.
TGCGCCAGCAGCTTGGCTCTAGCGGGAGGTTTTGGCGAGCAGTACTTC
CASSLALAGGFGEQYF
>TRBD1|TRBV29-1|13|TRBJ2-7|.
TGCAGCGTTTCCAGGGGGAAGAGGTACGAGCAGTACTTC
CSVSRGKRYEQYF
>.|TRBV27|13|TRBJ2-1|.
TGTGCCAGCAGCTCACAGGGCCGAGGTGAGCAGTTCTTC
CASSSQGRGEQFF
>.|TRBV7-9|14|TRBJ1-1|.
TGTGCCAGCAGCCCCATTAACGGGAACACTGAAGCTTTCTTT
CASSPINGNTEAFF
>.|TRBV6-6|16|TRBJ1-4|.
TGTGCCAGCAGTAACTCAGACCCGACAAGTGGTGAAAAACTGTTTTTT
CASSNSDPTSGEKLFF
>TRBD1|TRBV5-6|14|TRBJ1-2|.
TGTGCCAGCAGCTTTATACAGGGGGCAAACGGCTACACCTTC
CASSFIQGANGYTF
>TRBD1|TRBV27|16|TRBJ1-1|.
TGTGCCAGCAGTTCGTGGACAGGGGAAGGGAACACTGAAGCTTTCTTT
CASSSWTGEGNTEAFF
>TRBD2|TRBV6-5|15|TRBJ2-5|.
TGTGCCAGCAGTTTAGCGGGAGGGCCTGTGAAGACCCAGTACTTC
CASSLAGGPVKTQYF
>TRBD2|TRBV2|15|TRBJ2-1|.
TGTGCCAGCAGTTATAGCGGGAGGGCCGGGAATGAGCAGTTCTTC
CASSYSGRAGNEQFF
>.|TRBV30|14|TRBJ1-1|.
TGTGCCTGGAGTGTACTCGCAAGGAACACTGAAGCTTTCTTT
CAWSVLARNTEAFF
>TRBD1|TRBV19|13|TRBJ1-4|.
TGTGCCAGCGCTGGACAGGCTGACGAAAAACTGTTTTTT
CASAGQADEKLFF
>.|TRBV6-6|13|TRBJ1-5|.
TGTGCCAGCAGTTCCCAGGGGCACCAGCCCCAGCATTTT
CASSSQGHQPQHF
>.|TRBV6-1|16|TRBJ1-5|few
TGTGCCAGCAGTGAAAGTACAGCTTATAGCAATCAGCCCCAGCATTTT
CASSESTAYSNQPQHF